This paragraph covers one T cell receptor beta chain sequence. No antigen is known for it. V was clipped by 0 bases and J by 2 bases, with 14 bases between them. Germline values: CDR1 SGHRS, CDR2 YFSETQ. This CDR3 spans 16 amino acids. The data were taken from a study of PD-1 blockade in classical Hodgkin lymphoma. Method: immunoSEQ multiplex PCR; TCRdb's copy keeps in-frame clones and lacks some. The table has approximately 150,000 clones, 78% seen once. General observations from the study: CD4+ TCR diversity, unlike CD8+, rose significantly by C4D1.

Every patient had relapsed following autologous stem cell transplantation, and cohorts differed in brentuximab vedotin exposure. The chain combines TRBV5-1 with TRBJ2-5, with D perhaps TRBD2 (5 bases). This receptor was identified in a human donor with classical Hodgkin lymphoma. Sequenced material: peripheral blood mononuclear cells (PBMCs), taken before the second cycle of nivolumab. CDR3 in amino acids: CASSLDLAGLQETQYF. The CDR3 coding sequence is TGCGCCAGCAGCTTGGACCTAGCAGGCCTACAAGAGACCCAGTACTTC.